What follows are 31 T cell receptor beta chains derived from one specimen sequenced in a study of identical twins. TCRdb processed the 5' RACE reads anew with MiXCR; each CDR3 protein has one entry. The sample lists some 500,000 distinct CDR3 sequences, 9% to 10% occurring once. The sample was also linked to a second study, of yellow fever vaccine responses in identical twins.

The sequencing input was PBMCs. These receptors originate from a young woman in good health.

This clonotype was found a few times. The V gene is TRBV4-2, the J gene TRBJ2-2; 8 positions agree with TRBD1. The CDR3 is made up of 16 amino acids. Germline-derived CDR1 and CDR2 are LGHNA and YNFKEQ. J lost 1 base, V lost 4 bases, and 5 bases had no gene match. The CDR3 here is CASSPTDRENTGELFF. CDR3 DNA: TGTGCCAGCAGCCCTACGGACAGGGAGAACACCGGGGAGCTGTTTTTT.

This clonotype was seen at least ten times. The rearrangement links TRBV12-3 or TRBV12-4 to TRBJ2-7; TRBD1 matches 7 bases. The length of the CDR3 is 17 residues. The junction had 22 bases not matched to a gene; V was cut back by 8 bases and J by 6 bases. The CDR3 DNA reads TGTGCCAGCCACGATGGGCCCATGGGGACAGACCCCTCCGAGCAGTACTTC. Translating it yields CASHDGPMGTDPSEQYF.

In its sample, this clonotype was seen a few times. The chain combines TRBV23-1 with TRBJ2-1; TRBD1 agrees at 9 bases. TRBV23-1 is assigned to the ORF class and has an uncertain function. Trimming at V came to 7 bases and at J to 2 bases, leaving 6 bases not matched to a gene. The CDR3 extends over 15 amino acids. CDR3 protein: CASTAHRGPYNEQFF. The DNA of the CDR3 is TGCGCCAGCACCGCCCACAGGGGGCCCTACAATGAGCAGTTCTTC.

This clonotype was seen many times. The chain is built from TRBV29-1 and TRBJ1-2; TRBD1 matches 10 bases. CDR3 length: 14 amino acids. From germline, CDR1 is SQVTM and CDR2 ANQGSEA. J gave up 6 bases and V 0 bases, and 4 bases lay outside the gene matches. The CDR3 nucleotides read TGCAGCGTTGAAGAGGGACAGGGGATCCATGGCTACACCTTC. Amino acid sequence: CSVEEGQGIHGYTF.

The chain has TRBV7-9 and TRBJ2-1; 10 positions agree with TRBD1. Germline V gene sequence: CDR1 SEHNR, CDR2 FQNEAQ (reference sequence). The junction had 7 bases not matched to a gene; V was cut back by 2 bases and J by 6 bases. The CDR3 has 16 residues. The CDR3, as DNA: TGTGCCAGCAGCTTAAGGTTCGGGACAGGGGTCAATGAGCAGTTCTTC. Translated: CASSLRFGTGVNEQFF.

This clonotype was detected ten times or more. The V gene is TRBV7-9, the J gene TRBJ2-1, with 8 bases that match TRBD2. The V segment lost 5 bases and the J segment 9 bases; nucleotides outside the gene matches: 12. This CDR3 comprises 15 residues. Looked up from germline, CDR1 is SEHNR and CDR2 is FQNEAQ (reference sequence). In nucleotides, the CDR3 is TGTGCCAGCAGCGCCTTTAACGGGAGGGCAATTGAGCAGTTCTTC. This translates into CASSAFNGRAIEQFF.

The chain employs TRBV6-1 and TRBJ2-3; no firm D call. Per germline, CDR1 MNHNS and CDR2 SASEGT. V lost 5 bases and J lost 6, with 18 bases in between. There are 15 residues in the CDR3. The CDR3 sequence: CASSPVPTFKDTQYF. For the CDR3, the DNA is TGTGCCAGCAGTCCAGTCCCAACCTTCAAGGATACGCAGTATTTT.

The chain recombines TRBV20-1 with TRBJ2-1; the D is unclear. The germline V and J ends were trimmed by 0 bases and 8 bases, with 20 bases remaining between them. The CDR3 consists of 16 residues. CDR1 is DFQATT, CDR2 SNEGSKA, per germline (reference sequence). The CDR3 DNA sequence: TGCAGTGCTAGAGAGGACCCGGCCACCTGGCCTGATGAGCAGTTCTTC. Translation gives CSAREDPATWPDEQFF.

This clonotype has only a few counts. This chain connects TRBV7-2 to TRBJ2-7; D might be TRBD2 (5 bases). The CDR3 is 13 residues long. Deletions cut 3 bases from V and 6 bases from J, with 12 bases between. CDR1 and CDR2 (germline): SGHTA, FQGNSA. DNA for the CDR3: TGTGCCAGCAGCTTCGCGACTAAATCCGAGCAGTACTTC. As protein: CASSFATKSEQYF.

This clonotype has ten or more counts. The chain is built from TRBV7-8 and TRBJ2-1; D not certain. The germline V and J ends were trimmed by 4 bases and 7 bases, with 14 bases remaining between them. Germline CDR1 reads SGHVS; CDR2 reads FQNEAQ. The CDR3 extends over 14 amino acids. The CDR3, as DNA: TGTGCCAGCAGCTACGGACCCTACGGGAATGAGCAGTTCTTC. Amino acids: CASSYGPYGNEQFF.

This clonotype appeared a few times. This chain links TRBV6-1 with TRBJ2-2; D possibly corresponds to TRBD1 (6 bases). This CDR3 is built from 13 residues. Trimming took off 6 bases at V and 7 bases at J, with 12 bases between the two ends. Germline lookup yields CDR1 MNHNS and CDR2 SASEGT. The CDR3 spells CASSRQADGELFF. The CDR3 DNA is TGTGCCAGCAGCCGACAGGCAGACGGGGAGCTGTTTTTT.

This clonotype has more than one count but fewer than ten. V usage is TRBV6-2 or TRBV6-3 and J usage is TRBJ1-1, with 8 bases matching TRBD1. CDR3 length equals 15 residues. The J segment lost 7 bases and the V segment lost 5 bases, leaving 12 bases of the junction unmatched. Germline V lookup: CDR1 MNHEY, CDR2 SVGEGT. CDR3 region: CASSPLGQGADEAFF. The CDR3 nucleotides read TGTGCCAGCAGTCCCTTAGGTCAGGGGGCGGATGAAGCTTTCTTT.

This clonotype was seen a few times. This chain joins TRBV9 and TRBJ2-1; D gene unclear. Germline CDR1 is SGDLS and CDR2 is YYNGEE. V lost 0 bases and J lost 3, with 10 bases in between. The CDR3 extends over 15 amino acids. The CDR3 nucleotides read TGTGCCAGCAGCGTAGCAAAGGGTTTCTACAATGAGCAGTTCTTC. This encodes CASSVAKGFYNEQFF.

There are many counts of this clonotype. The V and J genes are TRBV10-3 and TRBJ2-1, with unresolved D. Germline loops: CDR1 ENHRY, CDR2 SYGVKD. Trimming left V 2 bases short and J 6 bases short, with 14 bases between. This CDR3 spans 15 amino acids. The CDR3 nucleotides read TGTGCCATCAGTGAGATTTTGGGATCCACCAATGAGCAGTTCTTC. As protein: CAISEILGSTNEQFF.

In its sample, this clonotype was seen many times. The V call is TRBV20-1, the J call TRBJ2-1, with TRBD2 matching over 9 bases. CDR3 length equals 15 residues. Germline CDR1 reads DFQATT; CDR2 reads SNEGSKA (reference sequence). V shed 0 bases and J 3 bases; nucleotides not matched to a gene: 3. The CDR3 DNA sequence: TGCAGTGCTAGAGATGCTAGCGGGGACTACAATGAGCAGTTCTTC. This translates into CSARDASGDYNEQFF.

This clonotype showed up just a few times. The CDR3 DNA sequence: TGCAGTGCTAGAGATTTTAGGCAGACCTACGAGCAGTACTTC. Its translation is CSARDFRQTYEQYF. The chain couples TRBV20-1 to TRBJ2-7; unclear D gene. The CDR3 is 14 amino acids. The germline CDR1 and CDR2 sequences are DFQATT and SNEGSKA (reference sequence). Between the trimmed V and J ends, which lost 0 bases and 2 bases, there was a span of 11 bases.

This clonotype was seen more than once but under ten times. The chain joins TRBV6-1 to TRBJ2-2, with 7 bases that match TRBD1. Trimming removed 6 bases from V and 4 bases from J; junction bases left unmatched: 8. Germline V gives CDR1 MNHNS, CDR2 SASEGT. The CDR3 totals 15 residues. The CDR3 region is CASSNRDSPTGELFF. The DNA of the CDR3 is TGTGCCAGCAGCAACCGGGACAGCCCCACCGGGGAGCTGTTTTTT.

The table lists this clonotype with many counts. The genes are TRBV20-1 and TRBJ2-1; a weak D match, TRBD2 (6 bases). In germline, CDR1 is DFQATT, CDR2 SNEGSKA (reference sequence). V lost 0 bases, J lost 4 bases, and 13 bases lay in between. The CDR3 loop spans 15 amino acids. This CDR3 is CSARDNAGPYNEQFF. CDR3 bases: TGCAGTGCTAGAGATAATGCGGGACCTTACAATGAGCAGTTCTTC.

The V and J genes are TRBV12-3 or TRBV12-4 and TRBJ2-3; 7 bases align to TRBD2. The CDR3 extends over 15 amino acids. V trimming: 2 bases; J trimming: 5 bases; junction bases outside the gene matches: 7. The CDR3 reads CASSLYAGAVDTQYF. DNA of the CDR3: TGTGCCAGCAGTTTATACGCGGGAGCGGTAGATACGCAGTATTTT.

J is TRBJ2-4 and V is TRBV2; D may correspond to TRBD1 or TRBD2 (5 bases each). Trimming cost V 5 bases and J 2 bases, with 13 bases left between them. The germline gives CDR1 SNHLY, CDR2 FYNNEI. The length of the CDR3 is 15 residues. CDR3 nucleotides: TGTGCCAGCAGTTTACGGGGCGACCCCAAAAACATTCAGTACTTC. Translating it yields CASSLRGDPKNIQYF.

V gene TRBV6-5 combines with J gene TRBJ2-1, with 8 positions matching TRBD1. V gave up 5 bases and J gave up 10 bases; unmatched junction bases: 4. The CDR3 has 12 residues. CDR1 is MNHEY and CDR2 is SVGAGI in the germline V gene. CDR3 DNA: TGTGCCAGCAGTCAGGGGGCAGGAGAGCAGTTCTTC. Translation gives CASSQGAGEQFF.

This clonotype was recorded at least ten times. The genes are TRBV20-1 and TRBJ2-7, with TRBD2 identical over 7 bases. Germline lookup yields CDR1 DFQATT and CDR2 SNEGSKA (reference sequence). This CDR3 has 11 residues. The CDR3 nucleotides read TGCAGGGTGGGGGGGGCCTACGAGCAGTACTTC. Protein: CRVGGAYEQYF.

This rearrangement joins TRBV9 to TRBJ2-2; maybe TRBD2 (5 bases). This CDR3 is built from 16 residues. The V and J ends lost 0 bases and 4 bases respectively, with 13 bases between them. The germline CDR1 and CDR2 sequences are SGDLS and YYNGEE. The DNA for the CDR3 is TGTGCCAGCAGCGTAGTGATAGAGGGAAGCACCGGGGAGCTGTTTTTT. Amino acid sequence: CASSVVIEGSTGELFF.

This chain joins TRBV29-1 and TRBJ2-5, with TRBD1 matching 7 bases. Germline CDR1 SQVTM, CDR2 ANQGSEA. V lost 6 bases, J lost 7 bases, and 14 bases stayed unmatched. This CDR3 is 14 amino acids long. The CDR3 region is CSVVPGQVERTQYF. CDR3 nucleotide sequence: TGCAGCGTCGTGCCCGGACAGGTGGAGCGGACCCAGTACTTC.

This clonotype showed up many times. The chain recombines TRBV3-1 with TRBJ2-4, with unresolved D. V was trimmed by 1 base and J by 9 bases, leaving 13 bases between them. CDR1 is LGHDT, CDR2 YNNKEL, per germline (reference sequence). The CDR3 totals 14 residues. CDR3 amino acids: CASSQVVNSVIQYF. CDR3 coding DNA: TGTGCCAGCAGCCAAGTTGTTAATTCGGTCATTCAGTACTTC.

This clonotype was counted many times. The rearrangement joins TRBV7-3 to TRBJ1-2; no definite D call. CDR3 length: 14 amino acids. Trimming cost V 4 bases and J 3 bases, with 12 bases left between them. Germline loops: CDR1 SGHTA, CDR2 FQGTGA. CDR3 nucleotide sequence: TGTGCCAGCAGCTCGAGCGGCGAGGACTATGGCTACACCTTC. Translating it yields CASSSSGEDYGYTF.

The chain combines TRBV28 with TRBJ2-7; D gene unclear. Per the germline V gene, CDR1 is MDHEN and CDR2 is SYDVKM. This CDR3 comprises 14 residues. The V gene lost 3 bases and the J gene lost 2 bases, with 11 bases spanning the gap. This CDR3 reads CASSFRWLAYEQYF. The DNA of the CDR3 is TGTGCCAGCAGTTTCAGGTGGCTCGCCTACGAGCAGTACTTC.

Only a few counts were recorded for this clonotype. The chain is built from TRBV6-1 and TRBJ1-5, with a weak D call TRBD1 (5 bases). The CDR3 runs 16 residues. The V and J ends lost 7 bases and 0 bases respectively, with 16 bases between them. Germline V lookup: CDR1 MNHNS, CDR2 SASEGT. The DNA of the CDR3 is TGTGCCAGCAAGCCCCAGGGTGGAGATAGCAATCAGCCCCAGCATTTT. Encoded protein: CASKPQGGDSNQPQHF.

Note on this clonotype: A junction end diverges from the germline sequence, so it may reflect a read error. The V and J genes are TRBV30 and TRBJ1-2; 7 bases match TRBD1. Germline CDR1 and CDR2: GTSNPN and SVGIG (reference sequence). The CDR3 is 11 residues long. The CDR3 loop reads CAWTLGTVYFF. CDR3 DNA: TGTGCCTGGACCCTCGGGACAGTCTATTTCTTC.

The chain combines TRBV5-1 with TRBJ2-2; no clear D gene. The CDR3 is 14 amino acids. Deletions cut 1 base from V and 4 bases from J, with 8 bases between. Germline values: CDR1 SGHRS, CDR2 YFSETQ. The CDR3 sequence is CASSLTDITGELFF. CDR3 bases: TGCGCCAGCAGCTTGACAGATATCACCGGGGAGCTGTTTTTT. The full variable domain, with the rest looked up from reference TRBV5-1 and TRBJ2-2, is KAGVTQTPRYLIKTRGQQVTLSCSPISGHRSVSWYQQTPGQGLQFLFEYFSETQRNKGNFPGRFSGRQFSNSRSEMNVSTLELGDSALYLCASSLTDITGELFFGEGSRLTVL.

The sample holds a few counts of this clonotype. V gene TRBV20-1 combines with J gene TRBJ2-5, with TRBD2 matching 8 bases. The CDR3 spans 14 residues. Germline V gives CDR1 DFQATT, CDR2 SNEGSKA (reference sequence). CDR3 loop: CRPGAASGQETQYF. The CDR3 DNA is TGCAGGCCTGGGGCGGCTAGCGGGCAAGAGACCCAGTACTTC.